These 7 T cell receptor beta chains came from one sample sequenced in a study of identical twins. Via MiXCR, TCRdb re-called the 5' RACE reads, giving one row per CDR3 protein. Seen here are under 250,000 distinct CDR3 sequences, roughly 12% observed once, and the top ten hold 4% to 5%. The same data also went into a second study, on yellow fever vaccine responses in identical twins.

The sample comprised memory (CD45RO+) T cells sorted from blood. Receptors were obtained from a woman aged 18-35 years in good health.

This clonotype came up a few times. The rearrangement uses TRBV3-1 and TRBJ2-5, with D possibly being TRBD1 (7 bases). This CDR3 has 16 amino acids. Germline-derived CDR1 and CDR2 are LGHDT and YNNKEL (reference sequence). The V end lost 1 base, the J end lost 3 bases, and 15 bases lay between the germline ends. The CDR3 region is CASSQASRGEKETQYF. DNA of the CDR3: TGTGCCAGCAGCCAAGCGTCCAGGGGGGAAAAAGAGACCCAGTACTTC.

This clonotype was counted at least ten times. The V gene is TRBV5-1, the J gene TRBJ2-1; 8 bases line up with TRBD1. With V trimmed by 4 bases and J by 1 base, 4 bases remained unmatched. The CDR3 extends over 15 amino acids. The germline CDR1 and CDR2 sequences are SGHRS and YFSETQ. CDR3 residues: CASSQDRVSYNEQFF. The CDR3 nucleotides read TGCGCCAGCAGCCAGGACAGGGTGTCCTACAATGAGCAGTTCTTC.

This clonotype was observed many times. The gene calls are TRBV6-4 and TRBJ2-1, with 11 positions matching TRBD2. With V trimmed by 6 bases and J by 6 bases, 4 bases remained unmatched. Germline V lookup: CDR1 MRHNA, CDR2 SNTAGT. The CDR3 runs to 14 residues. DNA for the CDR3: TGTGCCAGCAGCGTAGCGGGAGGGGGCAATGAGCAGTTCTTC. Encoded protein: CASSVAGGGNEQFF.

This clonotype has only a few counts. CDR3 sequence: CASSLGGTSGIQYF. In DNA form, the CDR3 reads TGCGCCAGCAGCTTGGGGGGGACTAGTGGCATTCAGTACTTC. This chain connects TRBV5-1 to TRBJ2-4; 8 bases are a match to TRBD2. The V gene end was trimmed by 0 bases and the J gene end by 9 bases; junction bases not matched to a gene: 5. Germline V gives CDR1 SGHRS, CDR2 YFSETQ. The CDR3 totals 14 residues.

This clonotype was picked up many times. The chain is built from TRBV24-1 and TRBJ2-7, with 10 bases that match TRBD1. Trimming took 2 bases from V and 2 from J; bases not matched to a gene: 5. Germline V gene data show CDR1 as KGHDR and CDR2 as SFDVKD. The CDR3 is 16 amino acids. The CDR3, as DNA: TGTGCCACCAGTGATTCCCGGACAGGGGGGGCCTACGAGCAGTACTTC. Translation: CATSDSRTGGAYEQYF.

This clonotype was counted between two and nine times. V and J are TRBV30 and TRBJ2-2, with 8 nucleotides matching TRBD1. Germline V gives CDR1 GTSNPN, CDR2 SVGIG (reference sequence). The J segment lost 6 bases and the V segment lost 7 bases, leaving 13 bases of the junction unmatched. The CDR3 has 15 residues. CDR3 loop: CAYKPPGQDAGELFF. Written as DNA, the CDR3 is TGTGCCTACAAGCCTCCGGGACAGGACGCCGGGGAGCTGTTTTTT.

A few counts support this clonotype. The chain has TRBV30 and TRBJ2-3, with D maybe TRBD1 (5 bases). Germline CDR1 reads GTSNPN; CDR2 reads SVGIG (reference sequence). V was pared by 1 base and J by 6 bases, with 5 bases between. This CDR3 is built from 11 residues. CDR3 in DNA: TGTGCCTGGAGTGCAGGGGATACGCAGTATTTT. It codes for CAWSAGDTQYF.